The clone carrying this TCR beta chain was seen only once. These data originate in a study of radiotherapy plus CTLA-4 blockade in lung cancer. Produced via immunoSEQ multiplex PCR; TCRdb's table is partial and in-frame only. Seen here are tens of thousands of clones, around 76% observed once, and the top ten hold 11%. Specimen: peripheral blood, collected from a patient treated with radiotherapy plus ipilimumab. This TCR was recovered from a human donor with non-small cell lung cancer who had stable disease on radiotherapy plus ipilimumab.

CDR3 sequence: CASSLELNQPQHF. The CDR3 bases are TGTGCCAGCAGCCTGGAGCTGAATCAGCCCCAGCATTTT. The chain has TRBV5-5 and TRBJ1-5; D gene uncertain. The CDR3 runs to 13 residues. V shed 4 bases and J shed 4 bases, with 9 bases lying between them. Germline CDR1 SGHKS, CDR2 YYEKEE (reference sequence).